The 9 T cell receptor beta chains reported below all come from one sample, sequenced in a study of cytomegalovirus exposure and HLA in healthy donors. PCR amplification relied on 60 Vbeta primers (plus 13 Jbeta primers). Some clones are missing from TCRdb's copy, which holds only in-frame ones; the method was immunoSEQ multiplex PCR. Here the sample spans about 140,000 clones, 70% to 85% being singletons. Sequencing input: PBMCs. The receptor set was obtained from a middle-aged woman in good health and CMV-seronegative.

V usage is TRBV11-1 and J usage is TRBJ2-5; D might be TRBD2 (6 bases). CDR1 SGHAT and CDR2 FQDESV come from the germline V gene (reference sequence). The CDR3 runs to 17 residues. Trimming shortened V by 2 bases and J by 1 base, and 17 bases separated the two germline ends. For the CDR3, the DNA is TGTGCCAGCAGCTTACTGACCCCCCTGACTAGCCAAGAGACCCAGTACTTC. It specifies CASSLLTPLTSQETQYF.

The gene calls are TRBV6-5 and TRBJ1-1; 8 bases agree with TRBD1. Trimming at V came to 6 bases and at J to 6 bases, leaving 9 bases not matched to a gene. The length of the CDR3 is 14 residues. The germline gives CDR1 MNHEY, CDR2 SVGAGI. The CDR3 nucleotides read TGTGCCAGCAGCGACGACAGGGGTCGGGCTGAAGCTTTCTTT. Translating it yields CASSDDRGRAEAFF.

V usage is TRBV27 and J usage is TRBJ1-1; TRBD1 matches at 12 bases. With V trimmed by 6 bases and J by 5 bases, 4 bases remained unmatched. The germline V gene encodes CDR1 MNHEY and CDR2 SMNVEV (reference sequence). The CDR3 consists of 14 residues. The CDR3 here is CASRTGQGATEAFF. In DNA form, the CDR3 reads TGTGCCAGCAGAACGGGACAGGGGGCAACTGAAGCTTTCTTT.

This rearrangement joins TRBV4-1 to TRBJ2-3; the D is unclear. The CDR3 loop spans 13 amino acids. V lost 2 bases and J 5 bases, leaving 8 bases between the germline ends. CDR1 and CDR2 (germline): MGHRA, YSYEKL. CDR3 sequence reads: CASSQWPEDTQYF. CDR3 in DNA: TGCGCCAGCAGCCAATGGCCCGAAGATACGCAGTATTTT.

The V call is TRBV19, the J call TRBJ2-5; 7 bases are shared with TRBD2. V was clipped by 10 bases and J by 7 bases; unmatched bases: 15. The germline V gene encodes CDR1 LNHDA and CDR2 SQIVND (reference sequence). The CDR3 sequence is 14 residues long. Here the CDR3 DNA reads TGTGCCACCCGGACGATAGCGGGTATCGGGACCCAGTACTTC. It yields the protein CATRTIAGIGTQYF.

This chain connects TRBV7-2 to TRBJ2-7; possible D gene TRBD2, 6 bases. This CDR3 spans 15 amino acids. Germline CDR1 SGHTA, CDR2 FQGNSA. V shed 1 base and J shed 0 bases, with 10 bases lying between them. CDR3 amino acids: CASSLVAVDSYEQYF. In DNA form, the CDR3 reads TGTGCCAGCAGCTTAGTAGCGGTTGACTCCTACGAGCAGTACTTC.

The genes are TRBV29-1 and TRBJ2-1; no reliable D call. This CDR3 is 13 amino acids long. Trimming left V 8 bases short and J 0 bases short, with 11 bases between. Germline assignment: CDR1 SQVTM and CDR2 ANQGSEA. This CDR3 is CSSTKRSYNEQFF. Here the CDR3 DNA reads TGCAGCTCTACAAAGCGCTCCTACAATGAGCAGTTCTTC.

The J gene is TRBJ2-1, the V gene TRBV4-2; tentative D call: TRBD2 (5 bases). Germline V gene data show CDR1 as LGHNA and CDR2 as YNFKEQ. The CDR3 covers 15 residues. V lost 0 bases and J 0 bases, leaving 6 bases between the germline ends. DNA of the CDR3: TGTGCCAGCAGCCAAGAAGGGAGCTCCTACAATGAGCAGTTCTTC. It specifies CASSQEGSSYNEQFF.

The CDR3 loop reads CASSQVGLDTQYF. The CDR3 DNA sequence: TGTGCCAGCAGCCAAGTGGGGCTAGATACGCAGTATTTT. This chain joins TRBV14 and TRBJ2-3; tentatively, D is TRBD1 (5 bases). CDR3 length: 13 amino acids. CDR1 and CDR2 from the germline V gene are SGHDN and FVKESK. The V end was cut by 1 base, the J end by 5 bases, with 7 bases between. Using reference TRBV14 and TRBJ2-3 for the parts outside the CDR3, the full variable domain is EAGVTQFPSHSVIEKGQTVTLRCDPISGHDNLYWYRRVMGKEIKFLLHFVKESKQDESGMPNNRFLAERTGGTYSTLKVQPAELEDSGVYFCASSQVGLDTQYFGPGTRLTVL.